This T cell receptor beta chain was sequenced for a study of neoadjuvant anti-PD-1 for oral cavity cancer. Notes on this clone: Its antigen remains unknown.

General study results and limits: Higher pretreatment blood Treg/Th17 ratios correlated with higher pretreatment blood and lower post-treatment tumor TCRbeta clonality.

Germline values: CDR1 GTSNPN, CDR2 SVGIG (reference sequence). This CDR3 region has 15 residues. Deletions cut 1 base from V and 6 bases from J, with 18 bases between. Produced via immunoSEQ multiplex PCR; TCRdb's table is partial and in-frame only. This table holds over 5,500 clones, less than 80% found once. Patients were newly diagnosed with stage II-IVA oral cavity squamous cell carcinoma without prior systemic or radiation treatment. Cohort: HPV-negative, locally advanced oral cavity squamous cell carcinoma patients. Analysis of PBMCs was direct, with no culture step. The clonotype comes from a person between 40 and 85 years old with oral cavity squamous cell carcinoma. The material was PBMCs, obtained before nivolumab (anti-PD-1) treatment. V usage is TRBV30 and J usage is TRBJ1-2; possible D gene TRBD1, 5 bases. The CDR3 is CAWSGASGKFDGYTF. The CDR3 bases are TGTGCCTGGAGTGGAGCGTCAGGGAAATTCGATGGCTACACCTTC.